The rows below give T cell receptor beta chains drawn from one sample of a study of cytomegalovirus exposure and HLA in healthy donors. Using immunoSEQ multiplex PCR, the repertoire was profiled, and TCRdb retains in-frame clones only, with some absent. The sample lists roughly 160,000 clones, 70% to 85% seen once, with roughly 1.7% in the top ten. Sequenced input: PBMCs. Every receptor here comes from a woman aged 25 to 39 in good health and CMV-seronegative. The CDR3 runs from the conserved cysteine through the conserved F or W. A D gene is named only where the DNA matches it firmly. Clone size appears in some rows only: once, few, many, or a class for an expanded clone.

abundance | d_gene | j_gene | v_gene | CDR3nt | CDR3aa
. | TRBD2 | TRBJ2-1 | TRBV5-1 | TGCGCCAGCAGCTTAGCGGGAGCCTACAATGAGCAGTTCTTC | CASSLAGAYNEQFF
. | . | TRBJ2-1 | TRBV29-1 | TGCAGCGTTGGATGGCAAGATGAGCAGTTCTTC | CSVGWQDEQFF
. | TRBD2 | TRBJ2-1 | TRBV5-4 | TGTGCCAGCAGCCGGACTAGCGGGGCCTACAATGAGCAGTTCTTC | CASSRTSGAYNEQFF
. | . | TRBJ2-1 | TRBV7-6 | TGTGCCAGCAGCTTAGGGCTCCGTAACAATGAGCAGTTCTTC | CASSLGLRNNEQFF
. | TRBD2 | TRBJ2-4 | TRBV19 | TGTGCCAGTAGCTGGGGGGGGAAAAACATTCAGTACTTC | CASSWGGKNIQYF
. | . | TRBJ1-1 | TRBV21-1 | TGTGCCAGCAGCAAAGCGCTCCGTTTTTTCAGGGGGACACTAAAGGACACTGAAGCTTTCTTT | CASSKALRFFRGTLKDTEAFF
. | TRBD1 | TRBJ1-1 | TRBV27 | TGTGCCAGCAGTACCCTCCTCCCAGGGGGTTGGACTGAAGCTTTCTTT | CASSTLLPGGWTEAFF
. | TRBD1 | TRBJ1-4 | TRBV5-1 | TGCGCCAGCAGTCGGCAGGGGGCGGCCAAAACTAATGAAAAACTGTTTTTT | CASSRQGAAKTNEKLFF
once | TRBD1 | TRBJ1-1 | TRBV6-5 | TGTGCCAGCAGTGGTCATACAGGGGGGAACACTGAAGCTTTCTTT | CASSGHTGGNTEAFF
. | . | TRBJ1-1 | TRBV18 | TGTGCCAGCTCAACCAACAGGGAAAAGACGAACACTGAAGCTTTCTTT | CASSTNREKTNTEAFF
. | . | TRBJ1-3 | TRBV6-6 | TGTGCCAGCCAGAGCCCAGGGGATAGAGGAAACACCATATATTTT | CASQSPGDRGNTIYF
. | TRBD1 | TRBJ1-6 | TRBV5-1 | TGCGCCAGCAGCTTGGGAACAGGGGGCGATTCACCCCTCCACTTT | CASSLGTGGDSPLHF
. | . | TRBJ1-2 | TRBV30 | TGTGCCTGGAGTGTACAGGCATACATCGGAGGCTACACCTTC | CAWSVQAYIGGYTF
. | . | TRBJ1-1 | TRBV19 | TGTGCCAGTAGAGATACCGGGGGAACTGAAGCTTTCTTT | CASRDTGGTEAFF
. | . | TRBJ1-5 | TRBV6-1 | TGTGCCAGCCAGGGTTCTAAGGATCAGCCCCAGCATTTT | CASQGSKDQPQHF
few | . | TRBJ2-5 | TRBV5-1 | TGCGCCAGCAGCTCGGACAGACTCTACCAAGAGACCCAGTACTTC | CASSSDRLYQETQYF
. | . | TRBJ2-7 | TRBV6-1 | TGTGCCAGCAGTGACCTTGGACAGCCTTTGGCCTACGAGCAGTACTTC | CASSDLGQPLAYEQYF
few | . | TRBJ1-4 | TRBV6-5 | TGTGCCAGCAGTTACTCGATCGGGGAGGAAAAACTGTTTTTT | CASSYSIGEEKLFF
. | . | TRBJ1-1 | TRBV6-1 | TGTGCCAGCAGTCGACAGCCGACGAACACTGAAGCTTTCTTT | CASSRQPTNTEAFF
. | TRBD2 | TRBJ2-7 | TRBV9 | TGTGCCAGCAGCGTAGCTGCACGGGAGGGCCCATTTAACGAGCAGTACTTC | CASSVAAREGPFNEQYF
. | . | TRBJ1-3 | TRBV6-6 | TGTGCCAGCAGTCGGGAGAGGAACACCATATATTTT | CASSRERNTIYF
. | . | TRBJ1-2 | TRBV9 | TGTGCCAGCAGCCTCGGGGTGACCTATGGCTACACCTTC | CASSLGVTYGYTF
. | TRBD1 | TRBJ2-1 | TRBV29-1 | TGCAGCGTTGGAGACTTAGGACAGGCTCTCTACAATGAGCAGTTCTTC | CSVGDLGQALYNEQFF
few | TRBD1 | TRBJ1-2 | TRBV5-6 | TGTGCCAGCAGCGGGGGACAGGGTTCAAATGGCTACACCTTC | CASSGGQGSNGYTF
. | . | TRBJ1-2 | TRBV10-3 | TGTGCCATCAGTGCAGGAACAGGGTCCGGTGGCTACACCTTC | CAISAGTGSGGYTF
. | TRBD1 | TRBJ2-1 | TRBV7-2 | TGTGCCAGCAGCTCGACAGGGACCTCCTACAATGAGCAGTTCTTC | CASSSTGTSYNEQFF
. | . | TRBJ1-2 | TRBV30 | . | CAWSVGAGAGGYPF
. | . | TRBJ2-7 | TRBV25-1 | TGTGCCAGCAGTGAAACACAGGGTCCTACCTACGAGCAGTACTTC | CASSETQGPTYEQYF
. | TRBD1 | TRBJ1-1 | TRBV19 | TGTGCCAGTACCAAAGGGGGCTGGCTCAGCACTGAAGCTTTCTTT | CASTKGGWLSTEAFF
. | TRBD2 | TRBJ2-1 | TRBV4-3 | TGCGCCAGCAGCCAGAACCCGGGACTAGCAAATGAGCAGTTCTTC | CASSQNPGLANEQFF
few | TRBD2 | TRBJ2-5 | TRBV6-1 | TGTGCCAGCAGTGAATTATCCCTAGCGGTTTTAGGGCAGTACTTC | CASSELSLAVLGQYF
few | . | TRBJ2-7 | TRBV5-6 | TGTGCCAGCAGCCGGTTTAGCGAGCAGTACTTC | CASSRFSEQYF
. | TRBD2 | TRBJ2-1 | TRBV5-5 | TGTGCCAGCAGCTTGTGGGCTAGCGGGGGGGGCGAGCAGTTCTTC | CASSLWASGGGEQFF
. | TRBD1 | TRBJ2-1 | TRBV4-2 | TGTGCCAGCACAATCTCAGGGGGCAATGAGCAGTTCTTC | CASTISGGNEQFF
. | . | TRBJ1-4 | TRBV19 | TGTGCCAGTAGATTACAGATATTTGCAACTAATGAAAAACTGTTTTTT | CASRLQIFATNEKLFF
. | . | TRBJ1-5 | TRBV2 | TGTGCCAGCTGCCGGGACACCAATCAGCCCCAGCATTTT | CASCRDTNQPQHF
. | TRBD1 | TRBJ2-1 | TRBV5-5 | TGTGCCAGCAGCTTTCGGGGACAGGGGAACAATGAGCAGTTCTTC | CASSFRGQGNNEQFF
. | . | TRBJ1-6 | TRBV28 | TGTGCCAGCAGAGTAGTGGGGGGTGGGTCACCCCTCCACTTT | CASRVVGGGSPLHF
. | . | TRBJ1-1 | TRBV7-2 | TGTGCCAGCAGCTTACCCCTGCGGGATTCACCTTTCTTT | CASSLPLRDSPFF
. | . | TRBJ1-2 | TRBV4-1 | TGCGCCAGCAGCCCGACGGGACTCAATGGCTACACCTTC | CASSPTGLNGYTF